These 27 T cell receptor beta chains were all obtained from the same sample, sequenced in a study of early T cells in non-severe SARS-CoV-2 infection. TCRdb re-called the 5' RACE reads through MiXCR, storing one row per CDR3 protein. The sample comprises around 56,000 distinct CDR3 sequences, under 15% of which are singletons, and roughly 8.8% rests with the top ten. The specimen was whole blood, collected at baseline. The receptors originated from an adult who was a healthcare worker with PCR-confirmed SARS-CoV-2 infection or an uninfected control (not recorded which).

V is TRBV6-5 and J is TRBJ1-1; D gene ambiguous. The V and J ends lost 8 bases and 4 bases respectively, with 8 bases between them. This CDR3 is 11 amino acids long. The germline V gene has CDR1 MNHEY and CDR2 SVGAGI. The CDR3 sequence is CASEGFTEAFF. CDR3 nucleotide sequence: TGTGCCAGCGAGGGTTTCACTGAAGCTTTCTTT.

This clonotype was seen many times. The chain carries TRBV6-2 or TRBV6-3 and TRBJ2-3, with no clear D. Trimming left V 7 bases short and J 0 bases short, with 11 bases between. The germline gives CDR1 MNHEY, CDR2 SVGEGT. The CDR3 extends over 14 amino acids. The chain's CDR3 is CASTPLRSTDTQYF. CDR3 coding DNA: TGTGCCAGCACTCCCCTCAGGAGCACAGATACGCAGTATTTT.

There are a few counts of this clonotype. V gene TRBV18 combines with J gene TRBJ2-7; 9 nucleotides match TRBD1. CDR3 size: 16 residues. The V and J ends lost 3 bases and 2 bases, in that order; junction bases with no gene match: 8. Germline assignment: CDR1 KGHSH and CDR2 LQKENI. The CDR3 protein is CASSPTDRGQTYEQYF. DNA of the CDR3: TGTGCCAGCTCACCTACGGACAGGGGTCAGACCTACGAGCAGTACTTC.

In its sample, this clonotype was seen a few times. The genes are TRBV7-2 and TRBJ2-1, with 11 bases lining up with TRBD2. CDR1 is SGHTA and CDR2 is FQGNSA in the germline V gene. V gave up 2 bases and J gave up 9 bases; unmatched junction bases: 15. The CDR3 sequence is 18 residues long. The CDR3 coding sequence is TGTGCCAGCAGCTTAACCTGGGCGTTAGCGGGAGGGCCTGGTGAGCAGTTCTTC. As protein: CASSLTWALAGGPGEQFF.

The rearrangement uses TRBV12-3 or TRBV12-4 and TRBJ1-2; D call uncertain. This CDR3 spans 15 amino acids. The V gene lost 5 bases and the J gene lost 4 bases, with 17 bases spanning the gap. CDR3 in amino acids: CASSTIPFGGYGYTF. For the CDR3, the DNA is TGTGCCAGCAGTACAATCCCCTTTGGAGGCTATGGCTACACCTTC.

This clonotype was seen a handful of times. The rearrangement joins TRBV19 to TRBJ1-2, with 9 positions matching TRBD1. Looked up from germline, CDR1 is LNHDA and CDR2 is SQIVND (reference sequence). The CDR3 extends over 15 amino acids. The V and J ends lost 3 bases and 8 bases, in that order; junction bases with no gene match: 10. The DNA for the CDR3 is TGTGCCAGTAGTATCGGGACCGGGACAGGGTTCGGCTACACCTTC. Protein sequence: CASSIGTGTGFGYTF.

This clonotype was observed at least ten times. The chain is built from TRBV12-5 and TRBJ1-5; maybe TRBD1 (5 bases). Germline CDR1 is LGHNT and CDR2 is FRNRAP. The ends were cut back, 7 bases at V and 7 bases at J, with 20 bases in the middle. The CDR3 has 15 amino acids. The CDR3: CASASGRRVPQPQHF. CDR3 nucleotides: TGTGCTAGTGCCTCGGGACGGCGAGTACCCCAGCCCCAGCATTTT.

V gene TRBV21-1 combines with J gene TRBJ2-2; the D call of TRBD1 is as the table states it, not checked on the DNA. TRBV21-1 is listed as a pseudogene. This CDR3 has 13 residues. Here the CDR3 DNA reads TGTGCCTTCCCAGGGGGCGAGACCGGGGAGCTGTTTTTT. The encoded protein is CAFPGGETGELFF.

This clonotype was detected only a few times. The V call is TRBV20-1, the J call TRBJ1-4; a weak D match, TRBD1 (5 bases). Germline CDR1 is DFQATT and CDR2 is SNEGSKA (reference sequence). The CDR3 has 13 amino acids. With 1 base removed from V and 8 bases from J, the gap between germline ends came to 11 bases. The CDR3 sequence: CSARGQMYEKLFF. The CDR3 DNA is TGCAGTGCTAGAGGACAGATGTACGAAAAACTGTTTTTT.

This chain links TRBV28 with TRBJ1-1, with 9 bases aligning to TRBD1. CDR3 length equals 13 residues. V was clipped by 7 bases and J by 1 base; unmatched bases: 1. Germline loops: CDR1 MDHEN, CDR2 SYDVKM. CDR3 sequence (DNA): TGTGCCAGCAAGACAGGGGGGAACACTGAAGCTTTCTTT. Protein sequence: CASKTGGNTEAFF. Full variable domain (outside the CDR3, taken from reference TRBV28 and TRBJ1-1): DVKVTQSSRYLVKRTGEKVFLECVQDMDHENMFWYRQDPGLGLRLIYFSYDVKMKEKGDIPEGYSVSREKKERFSLILESASTNQTSMYLCASKTGGNTEAFFGQGTRLTVV.

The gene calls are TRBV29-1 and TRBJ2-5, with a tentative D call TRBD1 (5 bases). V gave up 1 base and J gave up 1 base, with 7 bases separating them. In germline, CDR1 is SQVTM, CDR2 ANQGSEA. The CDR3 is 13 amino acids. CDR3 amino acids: CSVEGGFQETQYF. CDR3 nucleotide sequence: TGCAGCGTTGAAGGGGGCTTCCAAGAGACCCAGTACTTC. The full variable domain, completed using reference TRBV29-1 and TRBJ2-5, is SAVISQKPSRDICQRGTSLTIQCQVDSQVTMMFWYRQQPGQSLTLIATANQGSEATYESGFVIDKFPISRPNLTFSTLTVSNMSPEDSSIYLCSVEGGFQETQYFGPGTRLLVL.

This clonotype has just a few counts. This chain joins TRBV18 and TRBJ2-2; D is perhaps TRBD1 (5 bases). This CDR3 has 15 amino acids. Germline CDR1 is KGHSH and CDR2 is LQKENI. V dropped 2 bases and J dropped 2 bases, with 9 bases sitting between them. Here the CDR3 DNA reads TGTGCCAGCTCACCATCTAGGGGCAACACCGGGGAGCTGTTTTTT. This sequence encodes CASSPSRGNTGELFF.

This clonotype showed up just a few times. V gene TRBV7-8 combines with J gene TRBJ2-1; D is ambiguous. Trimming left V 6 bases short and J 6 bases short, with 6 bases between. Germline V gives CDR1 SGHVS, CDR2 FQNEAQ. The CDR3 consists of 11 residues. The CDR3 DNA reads TGTGCCAGCAGACCCGTCAATGAGCAGTTCTTC. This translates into CASRPVNEQFF.

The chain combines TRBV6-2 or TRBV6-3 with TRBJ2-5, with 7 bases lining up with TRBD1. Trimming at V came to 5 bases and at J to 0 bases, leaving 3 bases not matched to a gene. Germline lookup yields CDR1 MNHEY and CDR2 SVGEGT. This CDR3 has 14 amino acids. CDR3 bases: TGTGCCAGCAGTCCCGGGACAGACCAAGAGACCCAGTACTTC. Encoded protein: CASSPGTDQETQYF.

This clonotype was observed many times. The DNA for the CDR3 is TGTGCCAGCAGCTTACCCGGTGCCTCTGGAAACACCATATATTTT. Its protein is CASSLPGASGNTIYF. V gene TRBV11-2 combines with J gene TRBJ1-3; D is undetermined. Germline V gene data show CDR1 as SGHAT and CDR2 as FQNNGV. CDR3 length equals 15 residues. With 2 bases removed from V and 0 bases from J, the gap between germline ends came to 8 bases.

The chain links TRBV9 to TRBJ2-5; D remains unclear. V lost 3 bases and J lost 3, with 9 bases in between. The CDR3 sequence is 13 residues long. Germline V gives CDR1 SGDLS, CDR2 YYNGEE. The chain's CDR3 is CASSAPYEETQYF. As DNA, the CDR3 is TGTGCCAGCAGCGCCCCCTACGAAGAGACCCAGTACTTC.

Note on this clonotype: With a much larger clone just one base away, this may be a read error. CDR3 amino acids: CVSSPWTGVNSPLHF. In DNA form, the CDR3 reads TGTGTCAGCAGCCCCTGGACAGGGGTTAATTCACCCCTCCACTTT. The gene calls are TRBV7-2 and TRBJ1-6; 9 bases align to TRBD1. The CDR3 length is 15 residues. Germline CDR1 reads SGHTA; CDR2 reads FQGNSA. The full variable domain, with the rest looked up from reference TRBV7-2 and TRBJ1-6, is GAGVSQSPSNKVTEKGKDVELRCDPISGHTALYWYRQSLGQGLEFLIYFQGNSAPDKSGLPSDRFSAERTGGSVSTLTIQRTQQEDSAVYLCVSSPWTGVNSPLHFGNGTRLTVT.

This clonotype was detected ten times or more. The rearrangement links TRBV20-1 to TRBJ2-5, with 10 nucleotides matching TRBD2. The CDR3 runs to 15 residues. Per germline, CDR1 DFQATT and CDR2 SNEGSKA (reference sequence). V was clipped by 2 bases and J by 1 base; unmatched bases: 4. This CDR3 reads CSARRTSGPQETQYF. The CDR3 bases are TGCAGTGCTAGAAGGACTAGCGGACCCCAAGAGACCCAGTACTTC.

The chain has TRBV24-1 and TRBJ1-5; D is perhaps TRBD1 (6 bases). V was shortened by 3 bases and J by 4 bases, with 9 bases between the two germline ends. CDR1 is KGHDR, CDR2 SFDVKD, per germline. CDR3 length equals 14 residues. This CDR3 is CATSDPTGNQPQHF. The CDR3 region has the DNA TGTGCCACCAGTGATCCGACAGGAAATCAGCCCCAGCATTTT.

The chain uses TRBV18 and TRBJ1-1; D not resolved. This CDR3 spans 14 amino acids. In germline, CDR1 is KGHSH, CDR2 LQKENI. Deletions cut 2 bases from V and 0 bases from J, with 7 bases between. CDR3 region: CASSPTEMNTEAFF. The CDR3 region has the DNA TGTGCCAGCTCACCAACGGAGATGAACACTGAAGCTTTCTTT.

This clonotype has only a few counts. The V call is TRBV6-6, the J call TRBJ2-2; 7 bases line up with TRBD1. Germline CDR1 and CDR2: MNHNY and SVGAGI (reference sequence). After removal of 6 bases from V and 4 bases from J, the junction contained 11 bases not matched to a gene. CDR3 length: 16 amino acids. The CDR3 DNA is TGTGCCAGCAGCCCCGTGACAGGGAGTGTCACCGGGGAGCTGTTTTTT. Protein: CASSPVTGSVTGELFF.

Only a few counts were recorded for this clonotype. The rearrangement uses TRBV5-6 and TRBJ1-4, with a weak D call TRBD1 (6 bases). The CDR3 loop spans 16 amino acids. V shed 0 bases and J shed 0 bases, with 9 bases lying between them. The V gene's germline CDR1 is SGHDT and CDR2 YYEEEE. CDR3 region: CASSLGQEATNEKLFF. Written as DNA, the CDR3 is TGTGCCAGCAGCTTGGGACAGGAGGCAACTAATGAAAAACTGTTTTTT.

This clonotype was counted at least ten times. CDR3 sequence reads: CSVGGGAQDTEAFF. CDR3 DNA sequence: TGCAGCGTCGGAGGGGGGGCGCAGGACACTGAAGCTTTCTTT. The chain combines TRBV29-1 with TRBJ1-1; the D gene is possibly TRBD1 (6 bases). The germline gives CDR1 SQVTM, CDR2 ANQGSEA. V dropped 6 bases and J dropped 3 bases, with 17 bases sitting between them. The CDR3 has 14 amino acids.

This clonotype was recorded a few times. The CDR3 nucleotides read TGTGCCAGCAGTTACTCCCTGAGGGGAGGGAGTAGTTACAATGAGCAGTTCTTC. Protein product: CASSYSLRGGSSYNEQFF. The chain links TRBV6-5 to TRBJ2-1, with 7 positions matching TRBD2. V trimming: 0 bases; J trimming: 4 bases; junction bases outside the gene matches: 12. The CDR3 runs 18 residues. Germline V CDR1 and CDR2: MNHEY, SVGAGI.

CDR3 amino acids: CASGLRAAKNIQYF. CDR3 coding DNA: TGTGCCAGCGGTCTAAGGGCTGCCAAAAACATTCAGTACTTC. The rearrangement links TRBV28 to TRBJ2-4; no reliable D call. Germline V CDR1 and CDR2: MDHEN, SYDVKM. The CDR3 covers 14 residues. V was pared by 8 bases and J by 1 base, with 12 bases between.

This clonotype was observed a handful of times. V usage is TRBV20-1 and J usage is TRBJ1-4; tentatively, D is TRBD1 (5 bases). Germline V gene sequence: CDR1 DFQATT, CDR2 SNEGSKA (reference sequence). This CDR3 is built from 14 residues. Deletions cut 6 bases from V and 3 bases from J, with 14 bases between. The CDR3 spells CSAIPGAANEKLFF. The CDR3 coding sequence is TGCAGTGCAATTCCTGGGGCAGCTAATGAAAAACTGTTTTTT.

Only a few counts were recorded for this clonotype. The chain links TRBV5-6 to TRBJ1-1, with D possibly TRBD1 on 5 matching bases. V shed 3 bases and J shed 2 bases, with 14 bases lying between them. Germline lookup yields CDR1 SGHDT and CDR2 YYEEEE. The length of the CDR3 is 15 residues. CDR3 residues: CASSWYLRDNTEAFF. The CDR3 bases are TGTGCCAGCAGCTGGTACCTCAGGGACAACACTGAAGCTTTCTTT.